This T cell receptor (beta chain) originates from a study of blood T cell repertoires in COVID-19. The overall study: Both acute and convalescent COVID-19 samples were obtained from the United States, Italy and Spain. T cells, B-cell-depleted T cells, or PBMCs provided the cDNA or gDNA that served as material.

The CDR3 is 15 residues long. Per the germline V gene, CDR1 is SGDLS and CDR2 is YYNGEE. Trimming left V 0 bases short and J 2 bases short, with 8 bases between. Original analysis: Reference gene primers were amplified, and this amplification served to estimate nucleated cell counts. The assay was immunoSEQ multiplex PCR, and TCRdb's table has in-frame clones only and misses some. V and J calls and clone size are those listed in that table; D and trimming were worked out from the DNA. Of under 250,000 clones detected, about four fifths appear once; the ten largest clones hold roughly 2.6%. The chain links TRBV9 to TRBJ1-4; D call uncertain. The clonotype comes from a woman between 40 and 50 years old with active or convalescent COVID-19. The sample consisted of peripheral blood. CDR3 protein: CASSVDRGTNEKLFF. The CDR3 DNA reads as TGTGCCAGCAGCGTAGATAGAGGGACTAATGAAAAACTGTTTTTT. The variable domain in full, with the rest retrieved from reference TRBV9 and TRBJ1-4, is DSGVTQTPKHLITATGQRVTLRCSPRSGDLSVYWYQQSLDQGLQFLIQYYNGEERAKGNILERFSAQQFPDLHSELNLSSLELGDSALYFCASSVDRGTNEKLFFGSGTQLSVL.